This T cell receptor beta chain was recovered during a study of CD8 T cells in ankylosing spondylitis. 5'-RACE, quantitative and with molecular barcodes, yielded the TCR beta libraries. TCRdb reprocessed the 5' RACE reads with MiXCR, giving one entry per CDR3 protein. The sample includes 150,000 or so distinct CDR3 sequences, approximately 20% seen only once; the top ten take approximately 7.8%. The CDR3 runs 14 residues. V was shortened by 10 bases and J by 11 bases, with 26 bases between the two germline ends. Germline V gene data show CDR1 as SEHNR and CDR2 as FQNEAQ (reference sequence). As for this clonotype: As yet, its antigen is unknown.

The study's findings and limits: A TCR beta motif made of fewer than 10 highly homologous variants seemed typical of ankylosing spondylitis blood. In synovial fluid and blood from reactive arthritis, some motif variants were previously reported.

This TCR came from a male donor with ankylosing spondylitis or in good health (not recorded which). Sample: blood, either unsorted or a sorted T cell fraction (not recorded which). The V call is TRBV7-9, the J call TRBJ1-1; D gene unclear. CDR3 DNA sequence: TGTGCCACACTCGGAGGAGAAGTCCTGTTTGGGGCTTTCTTT. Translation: CATLGGEVLFGAFF.